These T cell receptor beta chains were read from a single sample in a study of OX40 agonist ivuxolimab in advanced cancers. Measured with immunoSEQ multiplex PCR; TCRdb has only the in-frame clones, and not every one. Of about 76,000 clones in the sample, 85% are singletons; the top ten hold roughly 1.9%. The sample consisted of CD4+ or CD8+ T cells sorted from blood, taken in a trial of the OX40 agonist ivuxolimab. These receptors all come from an adult with an advanced solid tumor such as melanoma, head and neck, liver or kidney cancer. Both conserved end residues are part of each CDR3. A D gene is named only where the DNA matches it firmly. Clone size is stated in some rows and not others, as once, few, many or a class when expanded.

TRBJ2-3,TRBV19,NA,TRBD2,TGTGCCAGTAGTACCGGACTAGTCAAATCAGATACGCAGTATTTT,CASSTGLVKSDTQYF
TRBJ1-2,TRBV7-2,NA,NA,TGTGCCAGCAGCTTAGCCACAAGCTATGGCTACACCTTC,CASSLATSYGYTF
TRBJ2-7,TRBV19,NA,NA,TGTGCCATGGGGGGAGGAGCAATCGGCTACGAGCAGTACTTC,CAMGGGAIGYEQYF
TRBJ2-3,TRBV11-3,few,TRBD2,TGTGCCAGCAGCTTAGGCCAGCGGGGGAGCGCAGATACGCAGTATTTT,CASSLGQRGSADTQYF
TRBJ2-1,TRBV5-4,NA,NA,TGTGCCAGCGGCCCCAGGGCGGGAAATGAGCAGTTCTTC,CASGPRAGNEQFF
TRBJ2-5,TRBV7-2,NA,NA,TGTGCCAGCACCTTGCCCGCAGCGGAAGAGACCCAGTACTTC,CASTLPAAEETQYF
TRBJ1-3,TRBV6-1,NA,NA,TGTGCCAGCAGTCGGGACTACTCTGGAAACACCATATATTTT,CASSRDYSGNTIYF
TRBJ2-1,TRBV18,NA,TRBD2,TGTGCCAGCTCACCAAGGATGACTAGCGGGCCCTACAATGAGCAGTTCTTC,CASSPRMTSGPYNEQFF
TRBJ1-5,TRBV7-2,NA,NA,TGTGCCAGCTCAGATAGCAATCAGCCCCAGCATTTT,CASSDSNQPQHF
TRBJ1-3,TRBV11-3,NA,NA,TGTGCCAGCAGCTGGGACACTGGAAACACCATATATTTT,CASSWDTGNTIYF
TRBJ2-5,TRBV18,NA,NA,TGTGCCAGCTTAACGACAGGGAGGACAGAGACCCAGTACTTC,CASLTTGRTETQYF
TRBJ2-7,TRBV28,NA,NA,TGTGCCAGCAGTTTTACAGGGCTTTTGGCCTACGGGCAGTACTTC,CASSFTGLLAYGQYF
TRBJ2-7,TRBV7-2,once,NA,TGTGCCAGCAGCTTAAACTCCCTCTACGAGCAGTACTTC,CASSLNSLYEQYF
TRBJ2-1,TRBV7-2,NA,NA,TGTGCCAGCAGCCGGGACCTAGGGGACAATGAGCAGTTCTTC,CASSRDLGDNEQFF
TRBJ1-5,TRBV2,NA,NA,TGTGCCAGCAGTTCCCGCGATACTCTCCTGGGGCATTTT,CASSSRDTLLGHF
TRBJ2-5,TRBV2,once,NA,TGTGCCAGCAGAAAAGAGACCCAGTACTTC,CASRKETQYF
TRBJ1-1,TRBV5-1,once,TRBD1,TGCGCCAGCAGCACGGACGGACAGGGGAACACTGAAGCTTTCTTT,CASSTDGQGNTEAFF
TRBJ2-3,TRBV29-1,NA,TRBD2,TGCAGCGTCGACTATGGTTGGGCTAGCGGGAGGGGAGGAGATACGCAGTATTTT,CSVDYGWASGRGGDTQYF
TRBJ2-5,TRBV5-5,NA,NA,TGTGCCAGCAGCTTGAGGTTAGCAGAGACCCAGTACTTC,CASSLRLAETQYF
TRBJ1-2,TRBV28,once,NA,TGTGCCAGCAGGGGGGGTGAAGGGGACTATGGCTACACCTTC,CASRGGEGDYGYTF
TRBJ2-7,TRBV11-2,NA,TRBD2,TGTGCCAGCAGAAGTACTAGCGGGAAAGCCTACGAGCAGTACTTC,CASRSTSGKAYEQYF
TRBJ1-1,TRBV7-9,NA,NA,TGTGCTAGCAGCCTACTGACGAACACTGAAGCTTTCTTT,CASSLLTNTEAFF
TRBJ1-6,TRBV5-1,NA,NA,TGCGCCAGCAGCTTGGCCAGCCAGGGCTCACCCCTCCACTTT,CASSLASQGSPLHF
TRBJ2-1,TRBV6-5,NA,TRBD1,TGTGCCAGCAGTTGGACGAACAGGGGGAGCTACAATGAGCAGTTCTTC,CASSWTNRGSYNEQFF
TRBJ2-5,TRBV5-4,NA,TRBD1,TGTGCCAGTAATCGGGACAGGGAGGCTGAGACCCAGTACTTC,CASNRDREAETQYF
TRBJ1-1,TRBV4-1,NA,TRBD1,TGCGCCAGCAGCCAGCCCCGGGACAGGGGCACTGAAGCTTTCTTT,CASSQPRDRGTEAFF